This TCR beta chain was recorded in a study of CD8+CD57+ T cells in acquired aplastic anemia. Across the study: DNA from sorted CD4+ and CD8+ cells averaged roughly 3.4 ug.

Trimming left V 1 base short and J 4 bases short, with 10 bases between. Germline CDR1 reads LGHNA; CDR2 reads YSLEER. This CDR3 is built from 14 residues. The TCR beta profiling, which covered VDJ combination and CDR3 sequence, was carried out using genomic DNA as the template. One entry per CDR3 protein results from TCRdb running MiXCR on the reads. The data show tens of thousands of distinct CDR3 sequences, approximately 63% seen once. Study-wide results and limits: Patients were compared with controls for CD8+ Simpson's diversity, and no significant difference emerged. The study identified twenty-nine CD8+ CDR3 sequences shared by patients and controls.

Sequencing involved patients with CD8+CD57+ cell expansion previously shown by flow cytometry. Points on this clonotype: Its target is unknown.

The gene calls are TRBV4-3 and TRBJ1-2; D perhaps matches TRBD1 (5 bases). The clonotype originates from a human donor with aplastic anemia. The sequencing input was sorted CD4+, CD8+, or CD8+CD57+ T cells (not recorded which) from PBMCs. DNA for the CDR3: TGCGCCAGCAGCCAAGGGCGGGGGAGCTATGGCTACACCTTC. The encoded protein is CASSQGRGSYGYTF.